The T cell receptor (beta chain) under discussion was sequenced for a study of cytomegalovirus exposure and HLA in healthy donors. The CDR3 has 15 residues. Germline loops: CDR1 SNHLY, CDR2 FYNNEI. Between the trimmed V and J ends, which lost 7 bases and 5 bases, there was a span of 20 bases. Notes on the study in general: The only immune exposure information that was available was CMV serostatus. The authors enumerated around 150 TCR beta chains as linked to cytomegalovirus. A classifier reportedly called cytomegalovirus status with high sensitivity and specificity. Some V segments (TRBV6-2 and TRBV6-3 among them) were excluded as indistinguishable.

With 60 Vbeta and 13 Jbeta primers, the PCR was carried out. Only in-frame clones appear in the TCRdb table, and some are missing; sequencing was by immunoSEQ multiplex PCR. This repertoire shows approximately 180,000 clones, around 81% found once; its top ten account for roughly 4.4%. About this clone itself: The antigen remains undetermined.

The V and J genes are TRBV2 and TRBJ2-5; maybe TRBD2 (7 bases). The receptor comes from a woman aged 18-29 years in good health and CMV-seropositive. The material sequenced was PBMCs. The CDR3 DNA reads TGTGCCAGCATCTATCGTGGGGGGGCGGGGGAGACCCAGTACTTC. It codes for CASIYRGGAGETQYF.